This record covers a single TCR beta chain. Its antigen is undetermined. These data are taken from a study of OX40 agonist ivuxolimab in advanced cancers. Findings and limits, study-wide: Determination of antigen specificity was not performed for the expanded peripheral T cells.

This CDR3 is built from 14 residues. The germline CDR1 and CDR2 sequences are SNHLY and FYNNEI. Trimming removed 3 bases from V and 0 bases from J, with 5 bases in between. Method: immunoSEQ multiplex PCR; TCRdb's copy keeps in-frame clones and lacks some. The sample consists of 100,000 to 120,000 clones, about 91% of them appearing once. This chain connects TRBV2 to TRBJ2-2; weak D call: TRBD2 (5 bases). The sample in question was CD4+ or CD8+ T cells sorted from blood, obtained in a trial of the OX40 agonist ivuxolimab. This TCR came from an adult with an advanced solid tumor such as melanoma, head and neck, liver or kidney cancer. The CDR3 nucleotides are TGTGCCAGCAGTGAGGGAGCGAACACCGGGGAGCTGTTTTTT. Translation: CASSEGANTGELFF.